What follows are 15 T cell receptor beta chains derived from one specimen sequenced in a study. TCRdb reprocessed the 5' RACE reads with MiXCR, giving one entry per CDR3 protein. The data show about 54,000 distinct CDR3 sequences, with under 20% seen just once and about 2.1% held by the top ten. The sequencing input was naive CD4+ T cells sorted from blood. Subset meaning: naive CD4+ T cells, CD4+CD45RA+CD25-. The receptors derive from a female donor with breast cancer.

The chain employs TRBV4-1 and TRBJ2-4; D may be TRBD1 or TRBD2 (5 bases each). Trimming stripped 0 bases from V and 0 bases from J, with 21 bases between. The CDR3 runs 20 residues. Germline-derived CDR1 and CDR2 are MGHRA and YSYEKL. This chain's CDR3 is CASSQDSPGRKLIAKNIQYF. CDR3 bases: TGCGCCAGCAGCCAAGATTCCCCGGGACGGAAGCTTATAGCCAAAAACATTCAGTACTTC.

This clonotype was found many times. The chain carries TRBV5-1 and TRBJ2-2; 9 bases are a match to TRBD1. V trimming: 5 bases; J trimming: 6 bases; junction bases outside the gene matches: 5. CDR3 length: 14 residues. From germline, CDR1 is SGHRS and CDR2 YFSETQ. CDR3: CASRPGTGSGELFF. CDR3 coding DNA: TGCGCCAGCAGGCCCGGGACAGGGTCCGGGGAGCTGTTTTTT. Based on the CDR3 plus reference TRBV5-1 and TRBJ2-2, the full variable domain is KAGVTQTPRYLIKTRGQQVTLSCSPISGHRSVSWYQQTPGQGLQFLFEYFSETQRNKGNFPGRFSGRQFSNSRSEMNVSTLELGDSALYLCASRPGTGSGELFFGEGSRLTVL.

V gene TRBV12-3 or TRBV12-4 combines with J gene TRBJ2-3, with D tentatively TRBD2 (6 bases). This CDR3 has 14 residues. V gave up 10 bases and J gave up 4 bases, with 18 bases separating them. CDR3 nucleotide sequence: TGTGCCACCTCCGGGGGATCCAGGGCAGATACGCAGTATTTT. Its protein is CATSGGSRADTQYF.

This clonotype has a handful of counts. The rearrangement links TRBV5-1 to TRBJ2-2; 11 bases are shared with TRBD2. V shed 2 bases and J 7 bases; nucleotides not matched to a gene: 4. CDR3 length: 15 residues. The germline CDR1 and CDR2 sequences are SGHRS and YFSETQ. The CDR3 sequence: CASSFQLAGDGELFF. The CDR3 coding sequence is TGCGCCAGCAGCTTCCAACTAGCGGGAGACGGGGAGCTGTTTTTT.

The V gene is TRBV7-2, the J gene TRBJ1-6, with 7 bases fitting TRBD1. The germline V gene has CDR1 SGHTA and CDR2 FQGNSA. The CDR3 length is 17 residues. The ends lost 3 bases at V and 0 bases at J; junction bases unmatched: 5. CDR3 bases: TGTGCCAGCAGCTTGGGACAGTCAGTCTCCTATAATTCACCCCTCCACTTT. Encoded protein: CASSLGQSVSYNSPLHF.

This clonotype was detected a few times. The V call is TRBV27, the J call TRBJ1-4; D remains ambiguous. Germline V gene data show CDR1 as MNHEY and CDR2 as SMNVEV (reference sequence). This CDR3 contains 13 residues. V was clipped by 6 bases and J by 8 bases, with 13 bases between them. CDR3 nucleotides: TGTGCCAGCAGAAAGACGGTGAGGGAAAAACTGTTTTTT. Protein sequence: CASRKTVREKLFF.

Only a few counts were recorded for this clonotype. The chain couples TRBV7-9 to TRBJ1-1; possibly TRBD1 for D (5 bases). CDR1 is SEHNR, CDR2 FQNEAQ, per germline (reference sequence). CDR3 length: 14 amino acids. V lost 6 bases, J lost 1 base, and 12 bases lay in between. The CDR3 region has the DNA TGTGCCAGCAGTTCGAGGGACTCGAACACTGAAGCTTTCTTT. This encodes CASSSRDSNTEAFF.

This clonotype was seen a few times. V gene TRBV20-1 combines with J gene TRBJ2-1; the match to TRBD2 covers 11 bases. CDR3 length: 15 residues. Per the germline V gene, CDR1 is DFQATT and CDR2 is SNEGSKA (reference sequence). Trimming removed 4 bases from V and 7 bases from J; junction bases left unmatched: 9. The chain's CDR3 is CSATELAGVRNEQFF. CDR3 DNA: TGCAGTGCTACGGAACTAGCGGGAGTTCGTAATGAGCAGTTCTTC.

This chain joins TRBV7-8 and TRBJ1-2, with TRBD1 matching 9 bases. With 0 bases clipped from V and 4 bases from J, the junction kept 0 bases outside the gene matches. The CDR3 consists of 14 residues. The germline V gene encodes CDR1 SGHVS and CDR2 FQNEAQ. The CDR3 region is CASSLAGQGYGYTF. CDR3 DNA: TGTGCCAGCAGCTTAGCGGGACAGGGCTATGGCTACACCTTC.

This clonotype was seen only a few times. This may be a read error: a much more frequent sequence differs by one nucleotide. The chain has TRBV29-1 and TRBJ2-5; D uncertain. From germline, CDR1 is SQVTM and CDR2 ANQGSEA. V gave up 8 bases and J gave up 3 bases, with 7 bases separating them. This CDR3 spans 10 amino acids. The CDR3 loop is CSIVKETQYF. CDR3 in DNA: TGCAGCATTGTAAAAGAGACCCAGTACTTC.

V gene TRBV11-3 combines with J gene TRBJ1-6, with D possibly being TRBD1 (5 bases). V was shortened by 6 bases and J by 3 bases, with 9 bases between the two germline ends. The CDR3 is made up of 14 amino acids. The V gene's germline CDR1 is SGHNT and CDR2 YENEEA. Written as DNA, the CDR3 is TGTGCCAGCAGTTTCGACAGCTATAATTCACCCCTCCACTTT. This gives the protein CASSFDSYNSPLHF.

In this sample, this clonotype turned up a few times. V gene TRBV10-3 combines with J gene TRBJ1-5; D is unresolved. Germline V gene sequence: CDR1 ENHRY, CDR2 SYGVKD. There are 15 residues in the CDR3. Trimming took off 2 bases at V and 1 base at J, with 9 bases between the two ends. Here the CDR3 DNA reads TGTGCCATCAGTGAGGATATCAGGAGCAATCAGCCCCAGCATTTT. Amino acids: CAISEDIRSNQPQHF.

This clonotype was seen at least ten times. The chain combines TRBV12-3 or TRBV12-4 with TRBJ1-3; no definite D call. V lost 6 bases and J 0 bases, leaving 6 bases between the germline ends. The CDR3 is made up of 13 amino acids. Here the CDR3 reads CASSPLSGNTIYF. CDR3 nucleotide sequence: TGTGCCAGCAGCCCTCTCTCTGGAAACACCATATATTTT.

This clonotype occurred many times. The CDR3 region has the DNA TGTGCCACCAGTGATGCCAGTCGAGAGACCCAGTACTTC. As protein: CATSDASRETQYF. This chain joins TRBV24-1 and TRBJ2-5; D unclear. In germline, CDR1 is KGHDR, CDR2 SFDVKD. The CDR3 sequence is 13 residues long. Trimming removed 3 bases from V and 4 bases from J, with 8 bases in between.

Comment on this clonotype: A read error may be the cause here, since a much bigger clone is one base away. This chain uses TRBV7-2 with TRBJ1-2; a weak D match, TRBD1 (6 bases). Germline values: CDR1 SGHTA, CDR2 FQGNSA. Trimming pared 4 bases from V and 6 bases from J, leaving 15 bases between. The CDR3 runs to 14 residues. CDR3 bases: TGTGCCAGCAGCTCAGACATTACAGGGAATGGCTACACCTTC. Translating gives CASSSDITGNGYTF.